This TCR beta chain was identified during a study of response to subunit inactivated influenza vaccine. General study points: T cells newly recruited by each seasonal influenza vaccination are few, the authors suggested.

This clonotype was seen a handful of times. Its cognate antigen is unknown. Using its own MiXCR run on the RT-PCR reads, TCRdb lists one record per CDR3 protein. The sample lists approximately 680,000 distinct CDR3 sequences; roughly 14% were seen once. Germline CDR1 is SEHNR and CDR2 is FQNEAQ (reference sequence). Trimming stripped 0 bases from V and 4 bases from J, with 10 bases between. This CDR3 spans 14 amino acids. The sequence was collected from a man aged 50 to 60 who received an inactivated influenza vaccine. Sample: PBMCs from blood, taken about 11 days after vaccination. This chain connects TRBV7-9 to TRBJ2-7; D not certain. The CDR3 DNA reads TGTGCCAGCAGCTTAGCCGGACCGGATTACGAGCAGTACTTC. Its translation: CASSLAGPDYEQYF.